This TCR beta chain was profiled in a study of blood T cells in healthy people across ages. Primers used in a second PCR of about 7 to 11 cycles were a sample-barcoded 5' primer and a J-beta primer mix. TCRdb reprocessed the 5' RACE reads via MiXCR and lists one record per CDR3 protein. The sample shows about 930,000 distinct CDR3 sequences, just under 30% of them seen only once. These data also featured in a second study, about T cells of mothers and their children.

The sequenced material came from blood. The clonotype originates from a woman aged 40 to 55 in good health.

The CDR3 protein is CASSLPDSSPVFKNEKLFF. The CDR3 nucleotides are TGTGCCAGCAGCCTCCCAGACAGTTCTCCGGTTTTTAAGAATGAAAAACTGTTTTTT. The genes are TRBV7-9 and TRBJ1-4; D perhaps matches TRBD1 (5 bases). Germline values: CDR1 SEHNR, CDR2 FQNEAQ (reference sequence). The CDR3 consists of 19 residues. Trimming took 5 bases from V and 5 from J, leaving 27 bases between them.